This entry features one TCR beta chain sequence. These data belong to a study of blood T cell repertoires in COVID-19. Turning to the study itself: COVID-19 samples, acute and convalescent, were from the United States, Italy and Spain. Sources were T cells, B-cell-depleted T cells, or PBMCs; the material itself was cDNA or gDNA.

Original analysis: Amplification of reference gene primers provided the estimated nucleated cell counts. Profiled with immunoSEQ multiplex PCR; TCRdb holds only in-frame clones, not every one. V and J calls and clone size come straight from that table; D and trimming were deduced from the DNA. The sample yields under 250,000 clones, about 86% seen once. The sequence was collected from a man aged 55 to 70 with acute or convalescent COVID-19. Sequencing used peripheral blood.

The CDR3 sequence is CASSLGQTNYGYTF. The CDR3 coding sequence is TGTGCCAGCAGCTTAGGACAGACTAACTATGGCTACACCTTC. The chain uses TRBV11-2 and TRBJ1-2; D perhaps matches TRBD1 (5 bases). Per germline, CDR1 SGHAT and CDR2 FQNNGV. V gave up 1 base and J gave up 0 bases, with 6 bases separating them. CDR3 size: 14 residues.